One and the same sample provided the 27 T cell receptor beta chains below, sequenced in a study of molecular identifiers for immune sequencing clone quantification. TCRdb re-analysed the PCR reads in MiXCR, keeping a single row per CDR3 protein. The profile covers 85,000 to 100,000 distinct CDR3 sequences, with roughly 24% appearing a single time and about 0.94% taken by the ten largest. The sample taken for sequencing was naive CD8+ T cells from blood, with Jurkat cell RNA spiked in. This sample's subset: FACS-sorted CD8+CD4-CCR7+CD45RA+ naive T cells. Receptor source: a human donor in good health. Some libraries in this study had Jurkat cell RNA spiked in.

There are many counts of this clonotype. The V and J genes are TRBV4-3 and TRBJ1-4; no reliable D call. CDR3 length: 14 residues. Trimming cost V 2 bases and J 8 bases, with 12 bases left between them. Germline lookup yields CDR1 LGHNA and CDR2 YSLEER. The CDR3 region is CASSQTRLSEKLFF. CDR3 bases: TGCGCCAGCAGCCAAACACGCTTGAGCGAAAAACTGTTTTTT.

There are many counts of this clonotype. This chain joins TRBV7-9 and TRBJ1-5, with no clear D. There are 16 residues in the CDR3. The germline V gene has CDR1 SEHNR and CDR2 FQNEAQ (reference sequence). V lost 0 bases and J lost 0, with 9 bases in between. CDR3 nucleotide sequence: TGTGCCAGCAGCTTAGCGGTTTCAGATAGCAATCAGCCCCAGCATTTT. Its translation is CASSLAVSDSNQPQHF.

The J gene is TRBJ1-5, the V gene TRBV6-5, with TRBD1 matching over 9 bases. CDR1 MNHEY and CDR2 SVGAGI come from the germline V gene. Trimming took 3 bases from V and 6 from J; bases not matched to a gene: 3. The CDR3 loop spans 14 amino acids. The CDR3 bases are TGTGCCAGCAGTTATGGGACAGGGAGTCAGCCCCAGCATTTT. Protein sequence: CASSYGTGSQPQHF.

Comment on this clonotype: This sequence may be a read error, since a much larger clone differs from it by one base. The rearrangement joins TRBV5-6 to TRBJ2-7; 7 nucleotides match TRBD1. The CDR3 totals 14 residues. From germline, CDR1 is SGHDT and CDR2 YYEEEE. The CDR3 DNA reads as TGTGCCAGCAGCTCCGGGACAGATTCCTACGAGCAGCACTTC. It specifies CASSSGTDSYEQHF.

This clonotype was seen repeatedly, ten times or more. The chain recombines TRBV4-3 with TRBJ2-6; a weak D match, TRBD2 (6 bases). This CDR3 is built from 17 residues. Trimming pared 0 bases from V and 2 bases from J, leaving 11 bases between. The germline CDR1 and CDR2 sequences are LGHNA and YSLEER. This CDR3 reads CASSQDRRGTGANVLTF. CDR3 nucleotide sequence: TGCGCCAGCAGCCAAGATCGGCGGGGCACTGGGGCCAACGTCCTGACTTTC.

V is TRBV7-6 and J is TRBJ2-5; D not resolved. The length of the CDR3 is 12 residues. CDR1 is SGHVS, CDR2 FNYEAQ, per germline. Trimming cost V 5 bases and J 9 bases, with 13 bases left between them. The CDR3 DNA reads TGTGCCAGCAGCCTTCTCCAAGCGCCCCAGTACTTC. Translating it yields CASSLLQAPQYF.

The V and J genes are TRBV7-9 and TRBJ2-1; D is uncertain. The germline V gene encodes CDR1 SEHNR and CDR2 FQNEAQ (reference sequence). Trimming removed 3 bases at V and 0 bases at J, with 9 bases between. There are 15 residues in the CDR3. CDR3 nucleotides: TGTGCCAGCAGCTTGGCGGTGCGCTCCTACAATGAGCAGTTCTTC. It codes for CASSLAVRSYNEQFF. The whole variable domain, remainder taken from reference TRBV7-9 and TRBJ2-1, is DTGVSQNPRHKITKRGQNVTFRCDPISEHNRLYWYRQTLGQGPEFLTYFQNEAQLEKSRLLSDRFSAERPKGSFSTLEIQRTEQGDSAMYLCASSLAVRSYNEQFFGPGTRLTVL.

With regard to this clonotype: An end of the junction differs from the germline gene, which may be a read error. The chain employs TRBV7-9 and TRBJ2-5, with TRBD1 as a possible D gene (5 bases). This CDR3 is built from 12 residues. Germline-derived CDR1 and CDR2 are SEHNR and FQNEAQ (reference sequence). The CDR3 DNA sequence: TGTGCCAACAGCCTCAGGGAAGAGACCCAGTACTTC. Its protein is CANSLREETQYF.

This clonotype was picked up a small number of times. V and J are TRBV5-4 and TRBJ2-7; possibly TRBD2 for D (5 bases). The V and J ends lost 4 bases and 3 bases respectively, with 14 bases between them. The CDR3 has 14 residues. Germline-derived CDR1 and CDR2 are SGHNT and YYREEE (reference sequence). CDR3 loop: CASSTWEKNYEQYF. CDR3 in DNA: TGTGCCAGCAGCACTTGGGAGAAAAACTACGAGCAGTACTTC.

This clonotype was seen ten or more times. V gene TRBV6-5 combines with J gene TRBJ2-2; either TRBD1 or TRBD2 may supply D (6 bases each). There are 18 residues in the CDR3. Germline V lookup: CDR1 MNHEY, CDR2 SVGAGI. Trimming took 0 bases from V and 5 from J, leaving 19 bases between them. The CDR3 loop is CASSYSSLRQGRTGELFF. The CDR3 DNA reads TGTGCCAGCAGTTACTCATCCTTGCGGCAGGGGAGGACCGGGGAGCTGTTTTTT.

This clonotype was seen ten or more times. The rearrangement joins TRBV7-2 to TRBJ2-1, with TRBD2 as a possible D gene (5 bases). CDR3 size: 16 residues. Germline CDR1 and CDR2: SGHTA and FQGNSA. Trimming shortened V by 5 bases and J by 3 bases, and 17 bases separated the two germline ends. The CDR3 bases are TGTGCCAGCAGCCCGTGGACTGCCTCCGTCTACAATGAGCAGTTCTTC. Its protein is CASSPWTASVYNEQFF.

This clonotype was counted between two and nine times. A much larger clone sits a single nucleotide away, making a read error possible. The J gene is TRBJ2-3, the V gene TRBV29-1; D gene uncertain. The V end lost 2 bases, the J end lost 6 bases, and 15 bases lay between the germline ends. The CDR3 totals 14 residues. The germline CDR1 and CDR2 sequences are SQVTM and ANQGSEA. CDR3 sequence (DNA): TGCAGCGTTGAACCCCGCGATTTAAGGGATACGCAGTATTTT. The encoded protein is CSVEPRDLRDTQYF.

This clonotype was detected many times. The CDR3 DNA is TGTGCCAGCAACCCCGGTTTATCCGGGGAGCTGTTTTTT. Translated: CASNPGLSGELFF. This chain links TRBV6-1 with TRBJ2-2; D is uncertain. This CDR3 has 13 residues. V gave up 7 bases and J gave up 6 bases, with 12 bases separating them. The germline CDR1 and CDR2 sequences are MNHNS and SASEGT.

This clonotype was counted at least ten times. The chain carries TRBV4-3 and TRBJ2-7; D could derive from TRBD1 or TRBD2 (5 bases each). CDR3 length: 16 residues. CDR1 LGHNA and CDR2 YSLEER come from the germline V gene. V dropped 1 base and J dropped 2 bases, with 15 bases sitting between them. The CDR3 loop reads CASSQGATGPPYEQYF. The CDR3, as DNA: TGCGCCAGCAGCCAAGGTGCAACGGGGCCCCCCTACGAGCAGTACTTC.

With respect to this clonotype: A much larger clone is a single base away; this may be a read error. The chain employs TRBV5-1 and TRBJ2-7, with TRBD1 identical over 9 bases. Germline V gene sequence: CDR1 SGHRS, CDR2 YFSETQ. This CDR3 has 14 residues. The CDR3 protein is CASSYGTGTYEQHF. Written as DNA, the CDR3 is TGCGCCAGCAGCTACGGGACAGGGACCTACGAGCAGCACTTC.

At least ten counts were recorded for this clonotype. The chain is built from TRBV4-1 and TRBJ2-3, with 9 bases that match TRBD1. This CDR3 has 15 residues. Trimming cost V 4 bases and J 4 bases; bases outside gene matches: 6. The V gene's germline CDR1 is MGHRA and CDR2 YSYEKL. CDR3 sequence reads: CASSLGQGFSDTQYF. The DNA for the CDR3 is TGCGCCAGCAGCCTTGGACAGGGGTTTTCAGATACGCAGTATTTT.

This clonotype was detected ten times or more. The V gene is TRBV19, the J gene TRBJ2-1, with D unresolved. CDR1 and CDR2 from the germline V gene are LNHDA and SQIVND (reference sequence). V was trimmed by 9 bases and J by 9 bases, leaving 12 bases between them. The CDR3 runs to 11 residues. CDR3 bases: TGTGCCAGCACCAGGTACGGTGAGCAGTTCTTC. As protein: CASTRYGEQFF.

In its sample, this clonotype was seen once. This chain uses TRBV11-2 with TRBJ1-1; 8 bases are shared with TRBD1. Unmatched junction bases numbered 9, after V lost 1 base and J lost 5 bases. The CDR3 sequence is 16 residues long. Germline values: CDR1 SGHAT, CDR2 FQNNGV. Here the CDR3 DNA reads TGTGCCAGCAGCTTAGCAGTCAGGGGGCGCGGGACTGAAGCTTTCTTT. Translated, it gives CASSLAVRGRGTEAFF.

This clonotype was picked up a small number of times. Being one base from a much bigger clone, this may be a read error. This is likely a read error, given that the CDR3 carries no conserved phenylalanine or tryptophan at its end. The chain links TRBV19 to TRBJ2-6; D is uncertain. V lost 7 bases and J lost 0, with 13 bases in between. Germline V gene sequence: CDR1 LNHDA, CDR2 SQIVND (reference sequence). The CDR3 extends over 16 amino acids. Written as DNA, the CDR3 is TGTGCCAGTACCGTGGCATACCCCTCTGGGGCCAACGTCCTGACTTTA. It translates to CASTVAYPSGANVLTL.

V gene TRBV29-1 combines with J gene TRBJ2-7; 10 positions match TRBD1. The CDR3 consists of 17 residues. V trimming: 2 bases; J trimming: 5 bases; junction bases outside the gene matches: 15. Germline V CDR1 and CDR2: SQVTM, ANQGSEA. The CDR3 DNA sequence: TGCAGCGTTGAATGCTTGTGGGTCGGACAGGGGGTGAACGAGCAGTACTTC. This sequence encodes CSVECLWVGQGVNEQYF.

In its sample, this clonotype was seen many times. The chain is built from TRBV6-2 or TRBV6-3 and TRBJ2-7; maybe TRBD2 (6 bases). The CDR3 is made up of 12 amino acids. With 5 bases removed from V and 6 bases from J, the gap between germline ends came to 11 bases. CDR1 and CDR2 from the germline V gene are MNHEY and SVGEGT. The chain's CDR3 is CASSTRRAEQYF. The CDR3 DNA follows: TGTGCCAGCAGTACCCGGAGGGCCGAGCAGTACTTC.

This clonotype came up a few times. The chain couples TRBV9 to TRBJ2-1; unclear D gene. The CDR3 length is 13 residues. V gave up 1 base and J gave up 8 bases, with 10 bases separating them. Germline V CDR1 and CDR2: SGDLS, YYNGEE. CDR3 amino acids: CASSVSSSYEQFF. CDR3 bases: TGTGCCAGCAGCGTAAGTAGTTCGTATGAGCAGTTCTTC.

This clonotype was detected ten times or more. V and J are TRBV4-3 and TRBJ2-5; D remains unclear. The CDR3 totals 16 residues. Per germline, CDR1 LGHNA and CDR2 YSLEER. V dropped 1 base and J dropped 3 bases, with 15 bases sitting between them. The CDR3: CASSQVVGPTKETQYF. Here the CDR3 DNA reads TGCGCCAGCAGCCAAGTTGTCGGACCAACGAAAGAGACCCAGTACTTC.

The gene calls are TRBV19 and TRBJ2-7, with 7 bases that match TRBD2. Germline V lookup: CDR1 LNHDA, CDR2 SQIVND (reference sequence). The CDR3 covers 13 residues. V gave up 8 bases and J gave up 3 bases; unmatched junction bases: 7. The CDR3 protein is CASGEGLCYEQYF. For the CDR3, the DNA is TGTGCCAGTGGGGAGGGACTGTGCTACGAGCAGTACTTC.

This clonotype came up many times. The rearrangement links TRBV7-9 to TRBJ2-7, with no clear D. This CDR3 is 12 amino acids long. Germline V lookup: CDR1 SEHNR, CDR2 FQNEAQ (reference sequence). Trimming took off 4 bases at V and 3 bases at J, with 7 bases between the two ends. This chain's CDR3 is CASSWNHYEQYF. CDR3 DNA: TGTGCCAGCAGCTGGAACCACTACGAGCAGTACTTC.

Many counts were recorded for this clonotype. The CDR3 protein is CASSPGQLSYEQYF. The CDR3 DNA reads TGTGCCAGCAGCCCGGGACAGCTCTCCTACGAGCAGTACTTC. The rearrangement uses TRBV7-6 and TRBJ2-7; 7 nucleotides match TRBD1. The V segment lost 5 bases and the J segment 0 bases; nucleotides outside the gene matches: 4. CDR3 length: 14 amino acids. Germline CDR1 reads SGHVS; CDR2 reads FNYEAQ.

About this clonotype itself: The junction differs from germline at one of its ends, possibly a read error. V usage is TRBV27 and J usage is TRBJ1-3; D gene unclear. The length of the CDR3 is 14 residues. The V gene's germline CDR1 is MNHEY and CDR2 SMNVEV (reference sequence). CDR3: CAGSPVTSGNTIYF. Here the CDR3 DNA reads TGTGCCGGCAGCCCAGTGACCTCTGGAAACACCATATATTTT.